The 13 T cell receptor beta chains given below trace back to one sample, sequenced in a study of blood T cell repertoires in COVID-19. The protocol was immunoSEQ multiplex PCR, while the TCRdb copy is restricted to in-frame clones and leaves out a portion. This sample has about 480,000 clones; around 90% occur once, and the top ten carry about 8%. The sample taken for sequencing was peripheral blood. The receptors come from a woman aged 45-60 years with COVID-19, enrolled during active disease.

A few counts support this clone. The chain links TRBV2 to TRBJ1-3, with TRBD1 identical over 7 bases. Germline lookup yields CDR1 SNHLY and CDR2 FYNNEI. The CDR3 runs 14 residues. With 5 bases clipped from V and 3 bases from J, the junction kept 4 bases outside the gene matches. The CDR3 loop is CASSSRTGGNTIYF. In DNA, the CDR3 is TGTGCCAGCAGTTCTCGGACAGGTGGAAACACCATATATTTT.

The table lists this clone with a count of one. The genes are TRBV25-1 and TRBJ1-3; tentatively, D is TRBD1 (5 bases). V lost 2 bases, J lost 3 bases, and 11 bases lay in between. Per the germline V gene, CDR1 is MGHDK and CDR2 is SYGVNS. CDR3 length: 15 residues. The CDR3 sequence: CASSEGRVNGNTIYF. Written as DNA, the CDR3 is TGTGCCAGCAGTGAAGGCAGGGTGAATGGAAACACCATATATTTT.

This chain connects TRBV20-1 to TRBJ2-1, with a weak D call TRBD2 (5 bases). The V end lost 5 bases, the J end lost 4 bases, and 6 bases lay between the germline ends. Germline values: CDR1 DFQATT, CDR2 SNEGSKA (reference sequence). The CDR3 totals 11 residues. CDR3 protein: CSAPGYNEQFF. The CDR3 coding sequence is TGCAGTGCTCCGGGATACAATGAGCAGTTCTTC.

This clone is a singleton in its sample. This chain connects TRBV10-3 to TRBJ1-1, with 10 nucleotides matching TRBD1. Trimming at V came to 6 bases and at J to 6 bases, leaving 4 bases not matched to a gene. Germline V gene sequence: CDR1 ENHRY, CDR2 SYGVKD. CDR3 length: 13 amino acids. The CDR3 loop reads CAIRTGGLSEAFF. The CDR3 DNA is TGTGCCATCAGGACAGGGGGCTTGTCTGAAGCTTTCTTT.

J is TRBJ2-5 and V is TRBV9; 12 bases are shared with TRBD2. This CDR3 has 16 residues. Per germline, CDR1 SGDLS and CDR2 YYNGEE. Trimming removed 4 bases from V and 5 bases from J; junction bases left unmatched: 9. In DNA form, the CDR3 reads TGTGCCAGCAGCACTTCTAGCGGGGGGGGTTGGGAGACCCAGTACTTC. Translating it yields CASSTSSGGGWETQYF.

This clone showed up just a few times. The chain carries TRBV19 and TRBJ1-1; D uncertain. This CDR3 contains 14 residues. Germline-derived CDR1 and CDR2 are LNHDA and SQIVND (reference sequence). V gave up 3 bases and J gave up 0 bases, with 8 bases separating them. The CDR3 DNA is TGTGCCAGTAGTATTTCCCGTTTGAACACTGAAGCTTTCTTT. Encoded protein: CASSISRLNTEAFF.

The chain employs TRBV6-5 and TRBJ2-7; 9 bases are shared with TRBD1. The germline CDR1 and CDR2 sequences are MNHEY and SVGAGI. The CDR3 spans 16 residues. Trimming at V came to 2 bases and at J to 4 bases, leaving 9 bases not matched to a gene. The CDR3, as DNA: TGTGCCAGCAGTTACGATGGGGACAGGGTCCTTTACGAGCAGTACTTC. Protein sequence: CASSYDGDRVLYEQYF.

The chain combines TRBV18 with TRBJ2-7; 7 bases align to TRBD1. The CDR3 runs to 14 residues. J gave up 2 bases and V 1 base, and 2 bases lay outside the gene matches. In germline, CDR1 is KGHSH, CDR2 LQKENI. This CDR3 is CASSPQGAAYEQYF. The CDR3 DNA sequence: TGTGCCAGCTCACCACAGGGGGCCGCCTACGAGCAGTACTTC.

The genes are TRBV3-1 (or the pseudogene TRBV3-2) and TRBJ2-1; 9 bases align to TRBD2. Trimming removed 4 bases from V and 8 bases from J; junction bases left unmatched: 9. This CDR3 contains 15 residues. Germline V gives CDR1 LGHDT, CDR2 YNNKEL (reference sequence). CDR3 DNA sequence: TGTGCCAGCAGCCGGGTCGGACTAGCGTTCGATGAGCAGTTCTTC. Amino acids: CASSRVGLAFDEQFF.

This rearrangement joins TRBV5-1 to TRBJ2-1; possible D gene TRBD2, 5 bases. Germline values: CDR1 SGHRS, CDR2 YFSETQ. V gave up 7 bases and J gave up 0 bases, with 17 bases separating them. The CDR3 spans 16 residues. Here the CDR3 reads CASRPEGRPSYNEQFF. The CDR3, as DNA: TGCGCCAGCCGTCCTGAGGGAAGGCCCTCCTACAATGAGCAGTTCTTC.

This chain joins TRBV11-3 and TRBJ2-1; 10 bases line up with TRBD2. The CDR3 consists of 15 residues. Unmatched junction bases numbered 2, after V lost 2 bases and J lost 4 bases. The germline V gene encodes CDR1 SGHNT and CDR2 YENEEA. CDR3 residues: CASSLLAGEYNEQFF. The CDR3 DNA reads TGTGCCAGCAGCTTACTAGCGGGGGAGTACAATGAGCAGTTCTTC.

The genes are TRBV19 and TRBJ1-4, with D possibly TRBD1 on 6 matching bases. Germline-derived CDR1 and CDR2 are LNHDA and SQIVND (reference sequence). V was clipped by 5 bases and J by 4 bases, with 14 bases between them. This CDR3 has 15 residues. Written as DNA, the CDR3 is TGTGCCAGTAGTGTGTGGGGGCGAGGTAATGAAAAACTGTTTTTT. Its protein product is CASSVWGRGNEKLFF.

The V call is TRBV6-2 or TRBV6-3, the J call TRBJ1-6; D is unclear. V was clipped by 4 bases and J by 8 bases, with 12 bases between them. CDR3 length equals 14 residues. Per germline, CDR1 MNHEY and CDR2 SVGEGT. The DNA for the CDR3 is TGTGCCAGCAGTTGGAGCTCAGTGCATTCACCCCTCCACTTT. This gives the protein CASSWSSVHSPLHF.